Listed below are T cell receptor beta chains from one sample, sequenced in a study of cytomegalovirus exposure and HLA in healthy donors. The method was immunoSEQ multiplex PCR; TCRdb's version includes in-frame clones alone and lacks a portion of them. The sample records 110,000 to 150,000 clones, roughly 82% being singletons. Material for sequencing was PBMCs. The source is a man aged 25-45 years in good health and CMV-seronegative. Each CDR3 is given without its conserved first and last residue. Fields, in order: V gene, clone size, CDR3 length, J gene, CDR3 protein. A row's size may be missing; if present it is once, few, many or a size class.

>TRBV6-1|-|13|TRBJ2-6
ASSEDMPGANGLT
>TRBV15|-|11|TRBJ1-1
ATSTIGRTEAF
>TRBV14|few|12|TRBJ1-1
ASSRDRENTEAF
>TRBV2|-|12|TRBJ2-5
ASSADRAAGTQY
>TRBV7-9|-|13|TRBJ1-1
ASSLESAGKTEAF
>TRBV5-6|few|13|TRBJ1-1
ASSRPGTGNTEAF
>TRBV29-1|few|13|TRBJ2-5
SVELTSAQRETQY
>TRBV12-2|once|15|TRBJ2-3
ASRFPAGPSGTDTQY
>TRBV6-5|-|13|TRBJ1-2
ASRNKEQGGYGYT
>TRBV7-2|-|15|TRBJ1-2
ASSFSGTGGVGFGYT
>TRBV14|-|11|TRBJ2-1
ASSQDWTGEQF
>TRBV18|few|13|TRBJ1-1
ASSPGTVMNTEAF
>TRBV7-2|few|14|TRBJ1-1
ASSPVSGGARTEAF
>TRBV7-9|-|11|TRBJ1-1
ASSFNGDTEAF
>TRBV27|-|15|TRBJ2-5
ASSLRGGLLRGETQY
>TRBV4-1|-|11|TRBJ1-2
ASSRELVAGYT
>TRBV7-6|-|13|TRBJ2-1
ASQRTGQGRNEQF
>TRBV28|-|13|TRBJ2-1
ASSLADSSYNEQF
>TRBV27|-|15|TRBJ2-6
ASRRQGAYSGANVLT
>TRBV29-1|-|11|TRBJ2-5
SVEVGTRETQY
>TRBV5-1|-|14|TRBJ2-3
ASSLGQGGRTDTQY
>TRBV19|-|11|TRBJ1-1
ASKGQGDTEAF
>TRBV21-1|-|18|TRBJ2-6
ASSKGERRDILAGANGLT
>TRBV4-1|-|15|TRBJ1-4
ASSQEPGQRYNEKLF
>TRBV28|-|15|TRBJ2-1
ASSSLNSGSSYNEQF
>TRBV6-1|-|10|TRBJ2-1
ASSVGPNEQF
>TRBV5-1|-|14|TRBJ1-1
ASRGTQGQSYTEAF
>TRBV29-1|once|11|TRBJ1-2
SVPGQGGPGYT
>TRBV28|-|13|TRBJ2-4
ASGGEGVAKNSQY
>TRBV4-2|few|16|TRBJ2-3
ASSPRRARGLVPDTQY
>TRBV6-5|-|13|TRBJ2-1
ASSAIQGQGDEQF
>TRBV5-1|-|13|-
ASSLAPGFSYEQY
>TRBV28|-|12|TRBJ2-3
ASSPRGSTDTQY
>TRBV5-4|-|13|TRBJ2-5
ASRRDSGTGETQY
>TRBV5-1|few|12|TRBJ2-5
ASSLEGAGKTQY
>TRBV4-1|-|16|TRBJ1-5
ASSQEGTGGLRDQPQH
>TRBV6-5|once|14|TRBJ2-5
ASSYERGRPQETQY
>TRBV21-1|few|12|TRBJ1-4
ASSKATDNEKLF
>TRBV28|-|12|TRBJ1-1
ASSFVKSRTEAF
>TRBV11-2|-|13|TRBJ1-3
ASSQQGVSGNTIY
>TRBV28|-|12|TRBJ2-7
ASNPGGASYEQY
>TRBV10-3|once|13|TRBJ2-1
AISDRLDSYNEQF
>TRBV5-1|-|12|TRBJ2-1
ASGLAGGYNEQF
>TRBV18|-|10|TRBJ2-5
ASSPRAETQY
>TRBV12-5|-|15|TRBJ1-3
ASGPFLRTVFGNTIY
>TRBV7-3|-|11|TRBJ1-1
ASSRSSDTEAF
>TRBV29-1|once|12|TRBJ2-1
SVVQGAAYNEQF
>TRBV6-1|-|13|TRBJ2-7
ASSSPPWSSYEQY
>TRBV28|-|12|TRBJ1-1
ASSLTGLRTEAF
>TRBV30|-|9|TRBJ1-1
AWIEGVEAF
>TRBV29-1|few|12|TRBJ2-7
SVEVRGVSYEQY
>TRBV2|-|11|TRBJ1-2
AGRFREDYGYT
>TRBV6-6|-|13|TRBJ2-7
ASSYSGAGGYEQY
>TRBV27|-|16|TRBJ2-7
ASSPERGSGGALREQY
>TRBV2|-|11|TRBJ1-6
ASSRHGNSPLH